This passage covers 7 T cell receptor beta chains from one sample sequenced in a study of response to subunit inactivated influenza vaccine. Via MiXCR, TCRdb re-called the RT-PCR reads, giving one row per CDR3 protein. The data show 650,000 to 800,000 distinct CDR3 sequences, about 15% seen once. The specimen comprised PBMCs from blood, sampled less than 15 days before vaccination. Every receptor here comes from a man aged 50 to 59 who received an inactivated influenza vaccine.

This clonotype was seen more than once but under ten times. J is TRBJ2-3 and V is TRBV7-3; 11 bases line up with TRBD2. The V gene end was trimmed by 3 bases and the J gene end by 5 bases; junction bases not matched to a gene: 1. The CDR3 extends over 14 amino acids. Germline V gene data show CDR1 as SGHTA and CDR2 as FQGTGA. The CDR3 sequence: CASSFSGRGDTQYF. The CDR3 DNA is TGTGCCAGCAGCTTTAGCGGGAGGGGAGATACGCAGTATTTT.

This clonotype came up a few times. The chain combines TRBV4-2 with TRBJ2-3; no clear D gene. CDR1 is LGHNA, CDR2 YNFKEQ, per germline. With 1 base removed from V and 2 bases from J, the gap between germline ends came to 7 bases. This CDR3 contains 14 residues. CDR3 coding DNA: TGTGCCAGCAGCCAAGGACACGACACAGATACGCAGTATTTT. It encodes CASSQGHDTDTQYF.

The CDR3 DNA is TGTGCCAGCAGTTCGCCTCAGGGTTGGAGGGGGGAAAAACTGTTTTTT. It yields the protein CASSSPQGWRGEKLFF. The J gene is TRBJ1-4, the V gene TRBV12-3 or TRBV12-4, with D perhaps matching TRBD1 (6 bases). V dropped 4 bases and J dropped 8 bases, with 20 bases sitting between them. The CDR3 consists of 16 residues.

This clonotype was observed a few times. At one end the junction does not follow the germline gene, possibly because of a read error. This rearrangement joins TRBV30 to TRBJ2-2, with D tentatively TRBD1 or TRBD2 (5 bases each). This CDR3 has 13 amino acids. CDR1 and CDR2 (germline): GTSNPN, SVGIG (reference sequence). CDR3 sequence (DNA): TGTGCCGGGAGCAGGGAGAACACCGGGGAGCTGTTTTTT. It encodes CAGSRENTGELFF.

This clonotype was seen more than once but under ten times. This rearrangement joins TRBV11-2 to TRBJ2-3; TRBD2 matches 7 bases. V gave up 4 bases and J gave up 1 base; unmatched junction bases: 11. The CDR3 totals 17 residues. From germline, CDR1 is SGHAT and CDR2 FQNNGV. CDR3 region: CASSSPSAGARTDTQYF. The CDR3 bases are TGTGCCAGCAGCTCCCCTTCCGCGGGAGCCCGCACAGATACGCAGTATTTT.

This clonotype has more than one count but fewer than ten. The chain joins TRBV20-1 to TRBJ1-1; D is possibly TRBD1 (5 bases). Germline CDR1 is DFQATT and CDR2 is SNEGSKA (reference sequence). V dropped 0 bases and J dropped 1 base, with 18 bases sitting between them. The CDR3 runs to 17 residues. The CDR3 region has the DNA TGCAGTGCTAGAGATATGGTTCGGGGCGGAAGGAACACTGAAGCTTTCTTT. It is translated as CSARDMVRGGRNTEAFF.

In this sample, this clonotype turned up many times. The junction does not match germline at one end; this may be a read error. V and J are TRBV18 and TRBJ2-3; a weak D match, TRBD2 (6 bases). Germline V gene sequence: CDR1 KGHSH, CDR2 LQKENI. The length of the CDR3 is 14 residues. The CDR3 spells CASSPGLNTDTQYF. In nucleotides, the CDR3 is TGCGCCAGCAGCCCGGGACTTAACACAGATACGCAGTATTTT.